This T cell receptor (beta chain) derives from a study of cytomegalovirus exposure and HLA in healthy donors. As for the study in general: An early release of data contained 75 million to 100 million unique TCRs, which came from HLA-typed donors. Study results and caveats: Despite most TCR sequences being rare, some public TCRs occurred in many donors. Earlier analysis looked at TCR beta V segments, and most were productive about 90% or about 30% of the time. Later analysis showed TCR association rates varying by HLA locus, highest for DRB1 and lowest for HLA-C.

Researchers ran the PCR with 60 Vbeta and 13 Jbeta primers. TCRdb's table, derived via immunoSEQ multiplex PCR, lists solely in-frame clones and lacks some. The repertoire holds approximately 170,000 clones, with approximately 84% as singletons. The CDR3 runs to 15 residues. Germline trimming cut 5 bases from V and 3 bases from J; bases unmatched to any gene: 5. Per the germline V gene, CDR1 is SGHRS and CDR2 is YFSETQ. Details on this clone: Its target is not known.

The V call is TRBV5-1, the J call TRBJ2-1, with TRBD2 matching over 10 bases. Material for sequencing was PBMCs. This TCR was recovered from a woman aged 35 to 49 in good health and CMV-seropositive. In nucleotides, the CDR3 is TGCGCCAGCAGGGGAGGGACTAGCGACTACAATGAGCAGTTCTTC. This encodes CASRGGTSDYNEQFF.